The T cell receptor beta chain under discussion was sequenced for a study of blood T cells in healthy people across ages. PCR was performed a second time for roughly 7 to 11 cycles using a sample-barcoded 5' primer and a J-beta primer mix. TCRdb reprocessed the 5' RACE reads with MiXCR, giving one entry per CDR3 protein. The data show about 1.6 million distinct CDR3 sequences, roughly 32% seen once. The V and J ends lost 4 bases and 8 bases, in that order; junction bases with no gene match: 6. The CDR3 contains 13 residues. Looked up from germline, CDR1 is SGDLS and CDR2 is YYNGEE. Input material: blood. V is TRBV9 and J is TRBJ2-1, with 7 positions matching TRBD1. The clonotype comes from a woman in her twenties or thirties in good health. For the CDR3, the DNA is TGTGCCAGCAGCCATGAGGGGGCCGATGAGCAGTTCTTC. It translates to CASSHEGADEQFF. Together with reference TRBV9 and TRBJ2-1, the CDR3 gives the full variable domain: DSGVTQTPKHLITATGQRVTLRCSPRSGDLSVYWYQQSLDQGLQFLIQYYNGEERAKGNILERFSAQQFPDLHSELNLSSLELGDSALYFCASSHEGADEQFFGPGTRLTVL.